The 8 T cell receptor beta chains presented below share a single source sample, sequenced in a study of cytomegalovirus exposure and HLA in healthy donors. Use of 60 Vbeta and 13 Jbeta primers characterized the PCR. Assay used: immunoSEQ multiplex PCR; TCRdb lists only in-frame clones, some missing. In the table there are 75,000 to 100,000 clones, around 69% of which are singletons. Specimen: PBMCs. These receptors all come from a woman between 55 and 75 years old in good health and CMV-seropositive.

This chain links TRBV30 with TRBJ2-1, with D possibly TRBD2 on 6 matching bases. In germline, CDR1 is GTSNPN, CDR2 SVGIG (reference sequence). The CDR3 totals 12 residues. Trimming stripped 0 bases from V and 12 bases from J, with 12 bases between. CDR3 region: CAWSVPLARQFF. The CDR3 nucleotides are TGTGCCTGGAGTGTACCACTAGCCAGGCAGTTCTTC.

This chain links TRBV14 with TRBJ2-7, with 14 bases aligning to TRBD2. V lost 5 bases to trimming and J lost 0 bases; unmatched junction nucleotides: 9. CDR1 and CDR2 (germline): SGHDN, FVKESK. The CDR3 consists of 18 residues. CDR3 sequence: CASSARGTSGSLSYEQYF. The CDR3 DNA is TGTGCCAGCAGCGCCCGTGGGACTAGCGGGAGCCTCTCCTACGAGCAGTACTTC. Filled out from reference TRBV14 and TRBJ2-7, the complete variable domain reads EAGVTQFPSHSVIEKGQTVTLRCDPISGHDNLYWYRRVMGKEIKFLLHFVKESKQDESGMPNNRFLAERTGGTYSTLKVQPAELEDSGVYFCASSARGTSGSLSYEQYFGPGTRLTVT.

The chain joins TRBV19 to TRBJ2-5; possible D gene TRBD2, 5 bases. CDR3 length: 14 residues. V lost 4 bases and J lost 1, with 10 bases in between. Germline CDR1 is LNHDA and CDR2 is SQIVND (reference sequence). The CDR3 region is CASSTSTIQETQYF. Here the CDR3 DNA reads TGTGCCAGTAGTACCTCGACTATCCAAGAGACCCAGTACTTC.

This chain links TRBV5-1 with TRBJ1-3; TRBD1 matches 7 bases. CDR1 is SGHRS and CDR2 is YFSETQ in the germline V gene. The trim removed 0 bases at V and 4 bases at J, leaving 4 bases unmatched. The CDR3 loop spans 15 amino acids. CDR3 region: CASSLGQGKGNTIYF. In nucleotides, the CDR3 is TGCGCCAGCAGCTTGGGACAGGGCAAAGGAAACACCATATATTTT.

This clone is a singleton in its sample. This chain links TRBV27 with TRBJ2-7; D is possibly TRBD2 (6 bases). Per the germline V gene, CDR1 is MNHEY and CDR2 is SMNVEV (reference sequence). The CDR3 runs 14 residues. Trimming stripped 2 bases from V and 2 bases from J, with 10 bases between. The DNA of the CDR3 is TGTGCCAGCAGTTTAAACGGGAGCCCCTACGAGCAGTACTTC. Amino acid sequence: CASSLNGSPYEQYF.

This clone was counted a few times. The V gene is TRBV19, the J gene TRBJ1-1; 8 positions agree with TRBD1. V lost 7 bases, J lost 0 bases, and 13 bases stayed unmatched. The CDR3 loop spans 17 amino acids. Germline V CDR1 and CDR2: LNHDA, SQIVND (reference sequence). This CDR3 is CASKGKGDRRLNTEAFF. The CDR3 bases are TGTGCCAGTAAGGGAAAGGGGGACAGGCGATTGAACACTGAAGCTTTCTTT.

This clone was seen a handful of times. This chain connects TRBV6-1 to TRBJ2-6; TRBD2 matches at 11 bases. The CDR3 length is 18 residues. Germline CDR1 and CDR2: MNHNS and SASEGT. V shed 4 bases, J shed 1 base, and the junction held 6 bases outside the gene matches. CDR3 sequence: CASSATSGRLSGANVLTF. CDR3 nucleotide sequence: TGTGCCAGCAGTGCTACTAGCGGGAGATTATCTGGGGCCAACGTCCTGACTTTC.

This clone came up a few times. The genes are TRBV5-1 and TRBJ1-4; 7 positions agree with TRBD1. Germline trimming cut 4 bases from V and 8 bases from J; bases unmatched to any gene: 8. The germline V gene has CDR1 SGHRS and CDR2 YFSETQ. The CDR3 is 14 residues long. The CDR3 reads CASSLQTGREKLFF. The CDR3 nucleotides are TGCGCCAGCAGCCTACAGACAGGGAGGGAAAAACTGTTTTTT. Supplemented by reference TRBV5-1 and TRBJ1-4, the full variable domain reads KAGVTQTPRYLIKTRGQQVTLSCSPISGHRSVSWYQQTPGQGLQFLFEYFSETQRNKGNFPGRFSGRQFSNSRSEMNVSTLELGDSALYLCASSLQTGREKLFFGSGTQLSVL.